Listed here are 31 T cell receptor beta chains from one sample, sequenced in a study of T cell changes during pregnancy in multiple sclerosis. TCRdb's copy holds only in-frame clones and misses some; the assay was immunoSEQ multiplex PCR. Of some 56,000 clones listed, 92% are singletons. This specimen consisted of peripheral blood, obtained in the third trimester of pregnancy. The receptors shown here come from a female donor in good health, enrolled as a control in a pregnancy study.

The V gene is TRBV7-2, the J gene TRBJ2-1; possible D gene TRBD2, 5 bases. CDR3 length: 15 residues. V was cut by 1 base and J by 5 bases, with 12 bases left in between. CDR1 and CDR2 from the germline V gene are SGHTA and FQGNSA. The CDR3 reads CASSLVGNSHNEQFF. CDR3 DNA sequence: TGTGCCAGCAGCTTAGTCGGGAACAGTCACAATGAGCAGTTCTTC.

This rearrangement joins TRBV28 to TRBJ2-3; 9 nucleotides agree with TRBD2. Germline lookup yields CDR1 MDHEN and CDR2 SYDVKM. V lost 3 bases to trimming and J lost 0 bases; unmatched junction nucleotides: 1. The CDR3 is made up of 15 amino acids. The CDR3 region is CASSLLAGSTDTQYF. CDR3 in DNA: TGTGCCAGCAGTTTGCTAGCGGGGAGCACAGATACGCAGTATTTT.

V usage is TRBV7-9 and J usage is TRBJ2-1; weak D call: TRBD2 (6 bases). Trimming took off 5 bases at V and 10 bases at J, with 15 bases between the two ends. This CDR3 contains 13 residues. The germline V gene has CDR1 SEHNR and CDR2 FQNEAQ (reference sequence). The chain's CDR3 is CASSLGLPSEQFF. In DNA form, the CDR3 reads TGTGCCAGCAGCCTGGGACTTCCGTCGGAGCAGTTCTTC. Supplemented by reference TRBV7-9 and TRBJ2-1, the full variable domain reads DTGVSQNPRHKITKRGQNVTFRCDPISEHNRLYWYRQTLGQGPEFLTYFQNEAQLEKSRLLSDRFSAERPKGSFSTLEIQRTEQGDSAMYLCASSLGLPSEQFFGPGTRLTVL.

V gene TRBV11-2 combines with J gene TRBJ1-1; a weak D match, TRBD1 (6 bases). This CDR3 is 16 amino acids long. Germline CDR1 is SGHAT and CDR2 is FQNNGV. V was clipped by 0 bases and J by 4 bases, with 15 bases between them. Written as DNA, the CDR3 is TGTGCCAGCAGCTTAGATCCGTCCAGGGGTGGCACTGAAGCTTTCTTT. This sequence encodes CASSLDPSRGGTEAFF.

V gene TRBV7-3 combines with J gene TRBJ2-7; 8 bases align to TRBD2. The length of the CDR3 is 14 residues. The junction had 7 bases not matched to a gene; V was cut back by 5 bases and J by 4 bases. Germline-derived CDR1 and CDR2 are SGHTA and FQGTGA. The CDR3 protein is CASSPGRGKYEQYF. CDR3 nucleotides: TGTGCCAGCAGCCCCGGGAGGGGAAAGTACGAGCAGTACTTC.

The rearrangement joins TRBV11-2 to TRBJ2-7, with no clear D. The V gene's germline CDR1 is SGHAT and CDR2 FQNNGV. Trimming took 2 bases from V and 3 from J, leaving 11 bases between them. This CDR3 comprises 14 residues. The CDR3 sequence: CASSLSRKFYEQYF. The CDR3 nucleotides are TGTGCCAGCAGCTTATCCAGGAAATTCTACGAGCAGTACTTC.

CDR3: CASTRDRDYGNTIYF. The CDR3 coding sequence is TGTGCCAGCACTCGGGACAGGGATTATGGAAACACCATATATTTT. The chain carries TRBV2 and TRBJ1-3; 9 nucleotides align to TRBD1. The CDR3 runs to 15 residues. CDR1 and CDR2 from the germline V gene are SNHLY and FYNNEI. The V and J ends lost 7 bases and 3 bases, in that order; junction bases with no gene match: 7.

The V gene is TRBV7-6, the J gene TRBJ2-7; 8 bases agree with TRBD1. V lost 3 bases, J lost 0 bases, and 7 bases stayed unmatched. The CDR3 is made up of 16 amino acids. CDR1 is SGHVS and CDR2 is FNYEAQ in the germline V gene. For the CDR3, the DNA is TGTGCCAGCAGCTTCAACCCGGGACAGGCCTCCTACGAGCAGTACTTC. Its translation: CASSFNPGQASYEQYF.

This chain connects TRBV2 to TRBJ2-3; TRBD2 matches at 9 bases. The germline CDR1 and CDR2 sequences are SNHLY and FYNNEI. V gave up 10 bases and J gave up 4 bases; unmatched junction bases: 3. This CDR3 comprises 12 residues. The CDR3 region has the DNA TGTGCCAATAAGCGGGAGGCAGATACGCAGTATTTT. Translating it yields CANKREADTQYF. The variable domain in full, completed from reference TRBV2 and TRBJ2-3, reads EPEVTQTPSHQVTQMGQEVILRCVPISNHLYFYWYRQILGQKVEFLVSFYNNEISEKSEIFDDQFSVERPDGSNFTLKIRSTKLEDSAMYFCANKREADTQYFGPGTRLTVL.

This clone was found a few times. This chain joins TRBV15 and TRBJ1-5; D unclear. From germline, CDR1 is LNHNV and CDR2 YYDKDF (reference sequence). The CDR3 covers 12 residues. Trimming stripped 0 bases from V and 7 bases from J, with 4 bases between. CDR3 amino acids: CATSRDQQPQHF. The CDR3 DNA follows: TGTGCCACCAGCAGAGATCAGCAGCCCCAGCATTTT.

J is TRBJ1-1 and V is TRBV2; a possible D gene is TRBD1 (5 bases). Germline V gene data show CDR1 as SNHLY and CDR2 as FYNNEI. The length of the CDR3 is 14 residues. V was clipped by 5 bases and J by 4 bases, with 14 bases between them. The CDR3 nucleotides read TGTGCCAGCAGTCACCCACAGGCAGGCACTGAAGCTTTCTTT. Its translation: CASSHPQAGTEAFF.

The chain combines TRBV9 with TRBJ1-4; 7 bases line up with TRBD1. The CDR3 has 15 residues. Germline V CDR1 and CDR2: SGDLS, YYNGEE. V trimming: 1 base; J trimming: 7 bases; junction bases outside the gene matches: 7. For the CDR3, the DNA is TGTGCCAGCAGCGTATCAGGGGGTGAGGGTGAAAAACTGTTTTTT. This codes for CASSVSGGEGEKLFF.

This rearrangement joins TRBV4-2 to TRBJ2-7; TRBD1 aligns across 12 bases. CDR1 and CDR2 (germline): LGHNA, YNFKEQ. The V segment lost 0 bases and the J segment 5 bases; nucleotides outside the gene matches: 5. The CDR3 has 16 amino acids. The CDR3 region is CASSQEKGTGGNEQYF. CDR3 bases: TGTGCCAGCAGCCAAGAAAAGGGGACAGGGGGCAACGAGCAGTACTTC.

CDR3: CASSLAGAPYNEQFF. DNA for the CDR3: TGCGCCAGCAGTCTAGCGGGGGCCCCCTACAATGAGCAGTTCTTC. This chain links TRBV10-2 with TRBJ2-1; TRBD2 matches 10 bases. The CDR3 is 15 residues long. The J segment lost 2 bases and the V segment lost 5 bases, leaving 3 bases of the junction unmatched. CDR1 is WSHSY, CDR2 SAAADI, per germline.

The chain couples TRBV19 to TRBJ1-4, with D tentatively TRBD1 (6 bases). The CDR3 is 16 residues long. Between the trimmed V and J ends, which lost 3 bases and 5 bases, there was a span of 16 bases. The germline V gene encodes CDR1 LNHDA and CDR2 SQIVND (reference sequence). The CDR3 DNA sequence: TGTGCCAGTAGTATCCAACCGGGCAGGGGCAATGAAAAACTGTTTTTT. Its translation is CASSIQPGRGNEKLFF. Full variable domain (missing parts from reference TRBV19 and TRBJ1-4): DGGITQSPKYLFRKEGQNVTLSCEQNLNHDAMYWYRQDPGQGLRLIYYSQIVNDFQKGDIAEGYSVSREKKESFPLTVTSAQKNPTAFYLCASSIQPGRGNEKLFFGSGTQLSVL.

The chain is built from TRBV7-6 and TRBJ2-3; 9 bases agree with TRBD1. The CDR3 is 15 amino acids. Germline CDR1 and CDR2: SGHVS and FNYEAQ. The V gene end was trimmed by 7 bases and the J gene end by 1 base; junction bases not matched to a gene: 6. For the CDR3, the DNA is TGTGCCAGCACCCAGACAGGGGGAGGCACAGATACGCAGTATTTT. Its protein product is CASTQTGGGTDTQYF.

The chain is built from TRBV7-2 and TRBJ2-1; no reliable D call. CDR1 SGHTA and CDR2 FQGNSA come from the germline V gene. The CDR3 sequence is 16 residues long. Between the trimmed V and J ends, which lost 1 base and 9 bases, there was a span of 19 bases. CDR3 region: CASSLDHSRSRSEQFF. CDR3 DNA sequence: TGTGCCAGCAGCTTAGATCACTCCCGGTCCCGGAGTGAGCAGTTCTTC.

The chain combines TRBV6-1 with TRBJ1-5; TRBD1 matches at 7 bases. The trim removed 6 bases at V and 2 bases at J, leaving 1 base unmatched. Germline V gene sequence: CDR1 MNHNS, CDR2 SASEGT. The CDR3 has 13 amino acids. The CDR3 loop reads CASRGQGNQPQHF. The CDR3 region has the DNA TGTGCCAGCAGAGGACAGGGCAATCAGCCCCAGCATTTT.

This clone was counted once. The J gene is TRBJ1-2, the V gene TRBV7-3; TRBD1 matches 8 bases. Trimming cost V 5 bases and J 7 bases; bases outside gene matches: 9. CDR3 length equals 14 residues. The V gene's germline CDR1 is SGHTA and CDR2 FQGTGA. The CDR3 here is CASSTMDRVAGYTF. The CDR3 coding sequence is TGTGCCAGCAGCACCATGGACAGGGTGGCTGGCTACACCTTC.

The chain recombines TRBV29-1 with TRBJ1-2, with TRBD1 identical over 10 bases. CDR3 length: 16 residues. Trimming took 5 bases from V and 4 from J; bases not matched to a gene: 13. Per the germline V gene, CDR1 is SQVTM and CDR2 is ANQGSEA. CDR3 nucleotides: TGCAGCGTTTTGACAGGGGGCAGAAAAGGGTCCTATGGCTACACCTTC. Translating it yields CSVLTGGRKGSYGYTF.

This chain joins TRBV7-3 and TRBJ2-3; D remains ambiguous. CDR1 is SGHTA and CDR2 is FQGTGA in the germline V gene. The CDR3 runs to 12 residues. The V end lost 5 bases, the J end lost 3 bases, and 6 bases lay between the germline ends. CDR3 protein: CASSPGTDTQYF. DNA of the CDR3: TGTGCCAGCAGCCCCGGTACAGATACGCAGTATTTT.

The genes are TRBV28 and TRBJ1-1; 7 nucleotides match TRBD1. CDR1 is MDHEN, CDR2 SYDVKM, per germline. V trimming: 2 bases; J trimming: 5 bases; junction bases outside the gene matches: 5. This CDR3 is 14 amino acids long. The CDR3 loop reads CASSLEGAWTEAFF. The CDR3, as DNA: TGTGCCAGCAGTTTAGAGGGGGCGTGGACTGAAGCTTTCTTT.

The V gene is TRBV5-1, the J gene TRBJ1-6; a possible D gene is TRBD1 (6 bases). Per the germline V gene, CDR1 is SGHRS and CDR2 is YFSETQ. The length of the CDR3 is 15 residues. Trimming took off 7 bases at V and 6 bases at J, with 17 bases between the two ends. DNA of the CDR3: TGCGCCAGCCGGGTCCAGGGGCAGATTAATTCACCCCTCCACTTT. Amino acid sequence: CASRVQGQINSPLHF.

J is TRBJ1-4 and V is TRBV4-3; 7 bases fit TRBD1. Looked up from germline, CDR1 is LGHNA and CDR2 is YSLEER. This CDR3 contains 15 residues. J was trimmed by 3 bases and V by 0 bases; bases with no gene match: 1. CDR3 amino acids: CASSQDRGANEKLFF. In DNA form, the CDR3 reads TGCGCCAGCAGCCAAGACAGGGGGGCTAATGAAAAACTGTTTTTT.

The genes are TRBV19 and TRBJ1-1; 7 nucleotides match TRBD1. This CDR3 comprises 13 residues. The germline gives CDR1 LNHDA, CDR2 SQIVND (reference sequence). The V gene end was trimmed by 8 bases and the J gene end by 6 bases; junction bases not matched to a gene: 9. The CDR3 reads CASRRPGTAEAFF. CDR3 nucleotides: TGTGCCAGTCGAAGGCCAGGGACAGCTGAAGCTTTCTTT.

V usage is TRBV30 and J usage is TRBJ2-7, with D maybe TRBD2 (5 bases). V was trimmed by 4 bases and J by 0 bases, leaving 10 bases between them. The CDR3 extends over 13 amino acids. Germline CDR1 and CDR2: GTSNPN and SVGIG (reference sequence). CDR3 in amino acids: CAWTVGSSYEQYF. In DNA, the CDR3 is TGTGCCTGGACCGTGGGGAGCTCCTACGAGCAGTACTTC. Variable domain in full (rest from reference TRBV30 and TRBJ2-7): SQTIHQWPATLVQPVGSPLSLECTVEGTSNPNLYWYRQAAGRGLQLLFYSVGIGQISSEVPQNLSASRPQDRQFILSSKKLLLSDSGFYLCAWTVGSSYEQYFGPGTRLTVT.

This sequence joins TRBV21-1 and TRBJ1-6; the table's D call, TRBD1, has no DNA check behind it. TRBV21-1 is a documented pseudogene. The CDR3 covers 15 residues. The CDR3 region is CAILIRGKGNSPLHF. The CDR3 DNA is TGTGCCATCCTCATAAGGGGAAAAGGGAATTCACCCCTCCACTTT.

This chain connects TRBV15 to TRBJ2-3, with D possibly matching TRBD1 (5 bases). The CDR3 runs to 13 residues. Trimming removed 3 bases at V and 6 bases at J, with 10 bases between. Germline V CDR1 and CDR2: LNHNV, YYDKDF (reference sequence). The chain's CDR3 is CATSRDMGDTQYF. The CDR3 DNA reads TGTGCCACCAGCAGGGACATGGGCGATACGCAGTATTTT.

The gene calls are TRBV6-5 and TRBJ1-5; D is uncertain. The CDR3 totals 13 residues. Trimming pared 6 bases from V and 0 bases from J, leaving 6 bases between. Germline CDR1 and CDR2: MNHEY and SVGAGI. DNA of the CDR3: TGTGCCAGCAGCCCCAGTAGCAATCAGCCCCAGCATTTT. Amino acid sequence: CASSPSSNQPQHF.

The chain uses TRBV11-1 and TRBJ2-1; 9 positions agree with TRBD2. V was clipped by 8 bases and J by 4 bases; unmatched bases: 9. Germline V gene data show CDR1 as SGHAT and CDR2 as FQDESV (reference sequence). The CDR3 runs 15 residues. The CDR3, as DNA: TGTGCCAGCGGAGGAGTAGCGGGGGCTTACAATGAGCAGTTCTTC. Residues: CASGGVAGAYNEQFF.

The chain is built from TRBV2 and TRBJ2-2, with D maybe TRBD2 (5 bases). The CDR3 extends over 15 amino acids. Germline CDR1 and CDR2: SNHLY and FYNNEI. The germline V and J ends were trimmed by 6 bases and 0 bases, with 11 bases remaining between them. In DNA form, the CDR3 reads TGTGCCAGCAGGGCGGACTTTTCGAACACCGGGGAGCTGTTTTTT. It codes for CASRADFSNTGELFF.